The 27 T cell receptor beta chains listed next were all sequenced from one sample in a study of cytomegalovirus exposure and HLA in healthy donors. Vbeta (60) and Jbeta (13) primers were used in the PCR. TCRdb keeps only in-frame clones here, not all; method: immunoSEQ multiplex PCR. Counted here are over 95,000 clones, about 80% occurring once; the ten biggest clones make up roughly 3%. The material sequenced was PBMCs. These TCRs come from a man aged 35 to 55 in good health and CMV-seronegative.

The chain is built from TRBV30 and TRBJ2-2, with 8 bases aligning to TRBD2. The germline CDR1 and CDR2 sequences are GTSNPN and SVGIG (reference sequence). V shed 2 bases and J 5 bases; nucleotides not matched to a gene: 13. This CDR3 comprises 17 residues. The CDR3 region has the DNA TGTGCCTGGAGTCTTAAATGGAGTAGCGGGGAAACCGGGGAGCTGTTTTTT. Translating gives CAWSLKWSSGETGELFF.

This chain uses TRBV7-9 with TRBJ1-3, with D possibly TRBD1 on 6 matching bases. Germline V gives CDR1 SEHNR, CDR2 FQNEAQ (reference sequence). This CDR3 is built from 14 residues. V was trimmed by 5 bases and J by 4 bases, leaving 12 bases between them. CDR3 sequence reads: CASSADRFGNTIYF. The CDR3 DNA is TGTGCCAGCAGCGCTGACAGGTTCGGAAACACCATATATTTT.

The J gene is TRBJ1-5, the V gene TRBV5-1; D is perhaps TRBD1 (5 bases). Looked up from germline, CDR1 is SGHRS and CDR2 is YFSETQ. V lost 2 bases, J lost 9 bases, and 12 bases lay in between. The CDR3 is 13 amino acids. CDR3 loop: CASSFDSGGPQHF. The CDR3 DNA is TGCGCCAGCAGCTTTGACAGCGGGGGGCCCCAGCATTTT. The variable domain in full, with the rest retrieved from reference TRBV5-1 and TRBJ1-5, is KAGVTQTPRYLIKTRGQQVTLSCSPISGHRSVSWYQQTPGQGLQFLFEYFSETQRNKGNFPGRFSGRQFSNSRSEMNVSTLELGDSALYLCASSFDSGGPQHFGDGTRLSIL.

The genes are TRBV9 and TRBJ2-5; TRBD1 agrees at 10 bases. The CDR3 has 13 amino acids. J gave up 6 bases and V 3 bases, and 2 bases lay outside the gene matches. Germline CDR1 and CDR2: SGDLS and YYNGEE. CDR3 sequence reads: CASSGTGGKTQYF. The CDR3 DNA follows: TGTGCCAGCAGCGGGACAGGGGGTAAGACCCAGTACTTC.

V is TRBV2 and J is TRBJ1-1; 8 bases are a match to TRBD1. The CDR3 spans 14 residues. Looked up from germline, CDR1 is SNHLY and CDR2 is FYNNEI. V lost 6 bases, J lost 1 base, and 4 bases stayed unmatched. The CDR3: CASSRDRTNTEAFF. DNA of the CDR3: TGTGCCAGCAGCCGGGACAGGACGAACACTGAAGCTTTCTTT.

This chain joins TRBV6-5 and TRBJ2-7; possible D gene TRBD2, 6 bases. Trimming shortened V by 7 bases and J by 1 base, and 17 bases separated the two germline ends. This CDR3 is 15 amino acids long. Germline V gene sequence: CDR1 MNHEY, CDR2 SVGAGI. Written as DNA, the CDR3 is TGTGCCAGCAAGGTCGGGAGTGCGTCGTCCTACGAGCAGTACTTC. This sequence encodes CASKVGSASSYEQYF.

The chain is built from TRBV30 and TRBJ1-2; weak D call: TRBD1 (5 bases). V was cut by 1 base and J by 1 base, with 7 bases left in between. Germline assignment: CDR1 GTSNPN and CDR2 SVGIG (reference sequence). The CDR3 is made up of 13 amino acids. CDR3 DNA sequence: TGTGCCTGGAGTGAGACAGTTAACTATGGCTACACCTTC. Translation: CAWSETVNYGYTF.

The chain combines TRBV5-1 with TRBJ2-7; a possible D gene is TRBD2 (6 bases). The CDR3 contains 12 residues. Germline values: CDR1 SGHRS, CDR2 YFSETQ. V lost 3 bases and J lost 3, with 7 bases in between. The CDR3 sequence is CASSSEGYEQYF. For the CDR3, the DNA is TGCGCCAGCAGCTCGGAGGGCTACGAGCAGTACTTC.

V gene TRBV13 combines with J gene TRBJ2-1, with TRBD2 identical over 9 bases. This CDR3 is 16 amino acids long. The ends lost 5 bases at V and 4 bases at J; junction bases unmatched: 9. The germline V gene has CDR1 PRHDT and CDR2 FYEKMQ (reference sequence). The chain's CDR3 is CASSVSGRWSYNEQFF. In DNA form, the CDR3 reads TGTGCCAGCAGCGTTAGCGGGAGATGGAGTTACAATGAGCAGTTCTTC.

This clone was counted a few times. The chain has TRBV5-1 and TRBJ1-1, with 10 nucleotides matching TRBD1. The CDR3 loop spans 16 amino acids. V shed 6 bases, J shed 0 bases, and the junction held 8 bases outside the gene matches. Germline V gives CDR1 SGHRS, CDR2 YFSETQ. In DNA form, the CDR3 reads TGCGCCAGCACGGGACAGGGGCGCGGGATGAACACTGAAGCTTTCTTT. Translating gives CASTGQGRGMNTEAFF. The entire variable domain, with the rest obtained from reference TRBV5-1 and TRBJ1-1, is as follows: KAGVTQTPRYLIKTRGQQVTLSCSPISGHRSVSWYQQTPGQGLQFLFEYFSETQRNKGNFPGRFSGRQFSNSRSEMNVSTLELGDSALYLCASTGQGRGMNTEAFFGQGTRLTVV.

This rearrangement joins TRBV7-9 to TRBJ2-5, with a possible D match to TRBD1 (8 bases). Trimming shortened V by 5 bases and J by 5 bases, and 18 bases separated the two germline ends. The germline CDR1 and CDR2 sequences are SEHNR and FQNEAQ (reference sequence). The CDR3 has 15 amino acids. As DNA, the CDR3 is TGTGCCAGCAGCCCAAGACAGGGGCGGGAGGAGACCCAGTACTTC. Protein sequence: CASSPRQGREETQYF.

This clone was found once. The V and J genes are TRBV15 and TRBJ1-2; the match to TRBD1 covers 10 bases. The CDR3 spans 13 residues. J gave up 0 bases and V 8 bases, and 0 bases lay outside the gene matches. CDR1 and CDR2 from the germline V gene are LNHNV and YYDKDF (reference sequence). This CDR3 reads CATGTGANYGYTF. The CDR3 bases are TGTGCCACCGGGACAGGGGCTAACTATGGCTACACCTTC.

The genes are TRBV9 and TRBJ2-1; tentatively, D is TRBD2 (6 bases). Germline assignment: CDR1 SGDLS and CDR2 YYNGEE. The CDR3 loop spans 14 amino acids. The V and J ends lost 0 bases and 8 bases respectively, with 12 bases between them. CDR3 amino acids: CASSVASGVHEQFF. For the CDR3, the DNA is TGTGCCAGCAGCGTAGCTTCGGGAGTACATGAGCAGTTCTTC.

The J gene is TRBJ2-5, the V gene TRBV7-3; D is undetermined. The CDR3 contains 15 residues. Germline loops: CDR1 SGHTA, CDR2 FQGTGA. V lost 4 bases to trimming and J lost 1 base, with 13 bases between them. The CDR3 sequence: CASSSGRLLQETQYF. The CDR3 coding sequence is TGTGCCAGCAGCTCCGGCCGACTGCTCCAAGAGACCCAGTACTTC. Supplemented by reference TRBV7-3 and TRBJ2-5, the full variable domain reads GAGVSQTPSNKVTEKGKYVELRCDPISGHTALYWYRQSLGQGPEFLIYFQGTGAADDSGLPNDRFFAVRPEGSVSTLKIQRTERGDSAVYLCASSSGRLLQETQYFGPGTRLLVL.

The CDR3 bases are TGTGCCAGCAGCTCGCCGACTAGCGGAGCCTACAATGAGCAGTTCTTC. Its protein product is CASSSPTSGAYNEQFF. The rearrangement joins TRBV5-4 to TRBJ2-1; 9 bases agree with TRBD2. V was pared by 3 bases and J by 2 bases, with 6 bases of the junction left unmatched. This CDR3 is 16 amino acids long. Germline V lookup: CDR1 SGHNT, CDR2 YYREEE (reference sequence).

The chain carries TRBV19 and TRBJ2-7; TRBD1 is a possible D gene (6 bases). Germline loops: CDR1 LNHDA, CDR2 SQIVND (reference sequence). V lost 7 bases and J lost 4, with 14 bases in between. CDR3 length: 13 residues. The CDR3 region is CASTDRNGYEQYF. CDR3 coding DNA: TGTGCCAGTACCGACAGGAACGGATACGAGCAGTACTTC.

The chain couples TRBV12-5 to TRBJ2-5, with 9 bases identical to TRBD1. V dropped 6 bases and J dropped 2; count of bases not matched to a gene: 10. Germline loops: CDR1 LGHNT, CDR2 FRNRAP. This CDR3 is 16 amino acids long. The CDR3 nucleotides read TGTGCTAGTGGCCGAGACGGGACAGGGCAACAAGAGACCCAGTACTTC. As protein: CASGRDGTGQQETQYF. Filled out from reference TRBV12-5 and TRBJ2-5, the complete variable domain reads DARVTQTPRHKVTEMGQEVTMRCQPILGHNTVFWYRQTMMQGLELLAYFRNRAPLDDSGMPKDRFSAEMPDATLATLKIQPSEPRDSAVYFCASGRDGTGQQETQYFGPGTRLLVL.

The chain joins TRBV7-9 to TRBJ2-7; 9 bases match TRBD1. V shed 4 bases and J 6 bases; nucleotides not matched to a gene: 4. CDR3 size: 13 residues. The germline gives CDR1 SEHNR, CDR2 FQNEAQ (reference sequence). CDR3: CASSSGTGFEQYF. The CDR3 DNA reads as TGTGCCAGCAGCTCAGGGACAGGGTTCGAGCAGTACTTC.

V usage is TRBV7-8 and J usage is TRBJ2-3; D is uncertain. Germline assignment: CDR1 SGHVS and CDR2 FQNEAQ. This CDR3 has 16 residues. Between the trimmed V and J ends, which lost 0 bases and 2 bases, there was a span of 12 bases. CDR3 bases: TGTGCCAGCAGCTTAGCTTCTCCCTCCTCCACAGATACGCAGTATTTT. This gives the protein CASSLASPSSTDTQYF.

The chain couples TRBV30 to TRBJ2-7, with 14 nucleotides matching TRBD2. The V gene's germline CDR1 is GTSNPN and CDR2 SVGIG (reference sequence). There are 14 residues in the CDR3. V was pared by 3 bases and J by 5 bases, with 3 bases of the junction left unmatched. Here the CDR3 reads CAWRGLAGVNEQYF. CDR3 DNA sequence: TGTGCCTGGAGGGGACTAGCGGGGGTAAACGAGCAGTACTTC.

The V gene is TRBV15, the J gene TRBJ2-4, with 9 positions matching TRBD1. The V gene end was trimmed by 0 bases and the J gene end by 1 base; junction bases not matched to a gene: 7. CDR1 is LNHNV, CDR2 YYDKDF, per germline (reference sequence). The CDR3 is made up of 18 amino acids. CDR3 sequence: CATSRDRDRDLAKNIQYF. Here the CDR3 DNA reads TGTGCCACCAGCAGAGATCGGGACAGGGATTTGGCCAAAAACATTCAGTACTTC.

The chain employs TRBV30 and TRBJ1-3; 9 bases align to TRBD1. The CDR3 loop spans 16 amino acids. Germline loops: CDR1 GTSNPN, CDR2 SVGIG (reference sequence). Unmatched junction bases numbered 10, after V lost 7 bases and J lost 0 bases. In DNA form, the CDR3 reads TGTGCCTTGACACGGGACAGGGCTTTCTCTGGAAACACCATATATTTT. Its protein product is CALTRDRAFSGNTIYF.

Only one count was recorded for this clone. The genes are TRBV4-1 and TRBJ2-7; D gene uncertain. Germline V lookup: CDR1 MGHRA, CDR2 YSYEKL. This CDR3 has 13 residues. Deletions cut 1 base from V and 0 bases from J, with 4 bases between. The CDR3 region has the DNA TGCGCCAGCAGCCAAGTTCTCTCCTACGAGCAGTACTTC. Translating gives CASSQVLSYEQYF.

This chain joins TRBV5-1 and TRBJ2-5, with 16 nucleotides matching TRBD2. V was pared by 1 base and J by 4 bases, with 7 bases of the junction left unmatched. From germline, CDR1 is SGHRS and CDR2 YFSETQ. This CDR3 region has 18 residues. The CDR3 nucleotides read TGCGCCAGCAGCTTGACCGGGACTAGCGGGAGGGTGGGAGAGACCCAGTACTTC. Amino acid sequence: CASSLTGTSGRVGETQYF.

The chain recombines TRBV28 with TRBJ1-1; D gene uncertain. The V and J ends lost 2 bases and 3 bases respectively, with 10 bases between them. This CDR3 contains 14 residues. Per the germline V gene, CDR1 is MDHEN and CDR2 is SYDVKM. CDR3 nucleotides: TGTGCCAGCAGTTTACCGGGGTTGGACACTGAAGCTTTCTTT. Encoded protein: CASSLPGLDTEAFF.

The rearrangement joins TRBV30 to TRBJ1-5, with 8 bases matching TRBD1. Per germline, CDR1 GTSNPN and CDR2 SVGIG (reference sequence). Germline trimming cut 1 base from V and 7 bases from J; bases unmatched to any gene: 3. The CDR3 runs 13 residues. This chain's CDR3 is CAWSDGTGQPQHF. The CDR3 DNA sequence: TGTGCCTGGAGTGACGGGACAGGCCAGCCCCAGCATTTT.

This clone has only a few counts. V is TRBV12-2 and J is TRBJ1-2; the DNA was not compared with TRBD1, the D call given in the table. TRBV12-2 is assigned pseudogene status. The length of the CDR3 is 17 residues. The CDR3 DNA reads TGTGCAAGTCGCTTAGAGGGGGACACAGGGGGCGCGGATGGCTACACCTTC. Residues: CASRLEGDTGGADGYTF.